One and the same sample provided the 22 T cell receptor beta chains below, sequenced in a study of shared clonotypes between healthy human individuals. Libraries were prepared by immunoSEQ multiplex PCR; TCRdb keeps only in-frame clonotypes and omits some of them. The table shows over 2 million clones, with around 90% occurring only once. The sample taken for sequencing was naive CD4+ T cells from PBMCs. Subset: CD45RA+ positively selected. These receptor sequences come from a man between 18 and 29 years old in good health. Some clones in this sample may be carry-over from other donors' samples.

The rearrangement links TRBV27 to TRBJ2-3; 12 nucleotides align to TRBD2. The CDR3 has 19 residues. Germline V gives CDR1 MNHEY, CDR2 SMNVEV (reference sequence). Trimming cost V 5 bases and J 4 bases; bases outside gene matches: 16. The CDR3 DNA sequence: TGTGCCAGCAGTCTCCAGGGCCGGGGTCTAGCGGGAGGGGCAGATACGCAGTATTTT. It is translated as CASSLQGRGLAGGADTQYF.

The V gene is TRBV28, the J gene TRBJ2-1; 8 bases are a match to TRBD2. V lost 7 bases, J lost 3 bases, and 8 bases stayed unmatched. The CDR3 sequence is 15 residues long. Germline CDR1 MDHEN, CDR2 SYDVKM. The CDR3 sequence: CASISGGASYNEQFF. For the CDR3, the DNA is TGTGCCAGCATTTCGGGGGGGGCGAGCTACAATGAGCAGTTCTTC.

This clone was recorded only once. The gene calls are TRBV29-1 and TRBJ1-4, with D tentatively TRBD1 (5 bases). Germline V gives CDR1 SQVTM, CDR2 ANQGSEA. Between the trimmed V and J ends, which lost 7 bases and 4 bases, there was a span of 13 bases. The CDR3 runs to 13 residues. The CDR3 protein is CSATGTFNEKLFF. CDR3 sequence (DNA): TGCAGCGCGACCGGGACCTTTAATGAAAAACTGTTTTTT. The full variable domain, in which reference TRBV29-1 and TRBJ1-4 provide the parts outside the CDR3, is SAVISQKPSRDICQRGTSLTIQCQVDSQVTMMFWYRQQPGQSLTLIATANQGSEATYESGFVIDKFPISRPNLTFSTLTVSNMSPEDSSIYLCSATGTFNEKLFFGSGTQLSVL.

The CDR3 is CASTLAGEPYNEQFF. CDR3 DNA: TGTGCCAGCACCTTAGCGGGAGAACCCTACAATGAGCAGTTCTTC. V usage is TRBV27 and J usage is TRBJ2-1; 9 bases line up with TRBD2. V was clipped by 7 bases and J by 2 bases; unmatched bases: 6. There are 15 residues in the CDR3. In germline, CDR1 is MNHEY, CDR2 SMNVEV (reference sequence).

This chain joins TRBV6-1 and TRBJ1-6, with D hard to call. V lost 2 bases, J lost 6 bases, and 11 bases lay in between. CDR3 length: 15 amino acids. Germline V gene data show CDR1 as MNHNS and CDR2 as SASEGT. Written as DNA, the CDR3 is TGTGCCAGCAGTGAACAGGTTGTGGGTAATTCACCCCTCCACTTT. Translating gives CASSEQVVGNSPLHF.

The CDR3 here is CASRGLAGKFGEQYF. The CDR3 DNA reads TGCGCCAGCAGGGGACTAGCGGGTAAGTTTGGCGAGCAGTACTTC. The gene calls are TRBV23-1 and TRBJ2-7; TRBD2 matches at 12 bases. TRBV23-1 is treated as an ORF (open reading frame) with a function not yet certain. The CDR3 covers 15 residues. V was clipped by 6 bases and J by 6 bases; unmatched bases: 9.

The V and J genes are TRBV5-6 and TRBJ2-7; D possibly corresponds to TRBD2 (5 bases). The germline gives CDR1 SGHDT, CDR2 YYEEEE. Trimming removed 4 bases from V and 6 bases from J, with 14 bases in between. CDR3 length equals 13 residues. The CDR3 bases are TGTGCCAGCAGCCGGACTGGAGGAAGCGAGCAGTACTTC. It specifies CASSRTGGSEQYF.

This chain joins TRBV19 and TRBJ1-1, with D perhaps matching TRBD1 (5 bases). Germline V gene data show CDR1 as LNHDA and CDR2 as SQIVND (reference sequence). The CDR3 covers 14 residues. V shed 5 bases and J shed 5 bases, with 15 bases lying between them. The chain's CDR3 is CASSRGTGPTEAFF. The CDR3 DNA is TGTGCCAGTAGTCGGGGGACGGGCCCAACTGAAGCTTTCTTT.

This chain connects TRBV28 to TRBJ2-4, with 9 bases fitting TRBD1. The CDR3 spans 14 residues. The junction had 4 bases not matched to a gene; V was cut back by 4 bases and J by 6 bases. Germline lookup yields CDR1 MDHEN and CDR2 SYDVKM. The CDR3 reads CASSYRTGANIQYF. The CDR3 coding sequence is TGTGCCAGCAGTTACCGGACAGGGGCAAACATTCAGTACTTC.

V and J are TRBV19 and TRBJ2-7; 9 nucleotides match TRBD1. With 3 bases clipped from V and 0 bases from J, the junction kept 6 bases outside the gene matches. The CDR3 consists of 16 residues. CDR1 is LNHDA and CDR2 is SQIVND in the germline V gene (reference sequence). The CDR3: CASSMGGQGPSYEQYF. The CDR3 bases are TGTGCCAGTAGTATGGGGGGACAGGGCCCCTCCTACGAGCAGTACTTC.

This clone was detected once. The genes are TRBV7-2 and TRBJ2-5, with D possibly TRBD1 on 5 matching bases. Trimming took off 2 bases at V and 5 bases at J, with 12 bases between the two ends. The germline gives CDR1 SGHTA, CDR2 FQGNSA. The CDR3 sequence is 14 residues long. This CDR3 reads CASSLQGVGETQYF. In DNA, the CDR3 is TGTGCCAGCAGCTTACAGGGTGTTGGGGAGACCCAGTACTTC.

J is TRBJ2-7 and V is TRBV25-1, with 8 bases aligning to TRBD1. The V gene end was trimmed by 2 bases and the J gene end by 5 bases; junction bases not matched to a gene: 8. Germline V gene data show CDR1 as MGHDK and CDR2 as SYGVNS. The CDR3 totals 15 residues. CDR3 sequence (DNA): TGTGCCAGCAGTGAAATGGCAGGGGGCAAGCACGAGCAGTACTTC. It specifies CASSEMAGGKHEQYF.

The chain employs TRBV5-1 and TRBJ2-7; D unresolved. The CDR3 extends over 14 amino acids. In germline, CDR1 is SGHRS, CDR2 YFSETQ. Trimming shortened V by 2 bases and J by 5 bases, and 14 bases separated the two germline ends. CDR3 sequence (DNA): TGCGCCAGCAGCTTCTCTAATGGAGTGGACGAGCAGTACTTC. Its protein is CASSFSNGVDEQYF.

The chain uses TRBV5-1 and TRBJ2-5; D is unclear. Germline assignment: CDR1 SGHRS and CDR2 YFSETQ. The CDR3 runs 11 residues. V lost 0 bases and J 10 bases, leaving 7 bases between the germline ends. CDR3 region: CASSLGPVQYF. As DNA, the CDR3 is TGCGCCAGCAGCTTGGGGCCGGTCCAGTACTTC.

CDR3 in amino acids: CASSVASGRVDEQFF. CDR3 coding DNA: TGCGCCAGCAGCGTGGCTAGCGGGAGGGTCGATGAGCAGTTCTTC. The chain is built from TRBV5-1 and TRBJ2-1; 12 bases map to TRBD2. Trimming took 4 bases from V and 8 from J; bases not matched to a gene: 7. The CDR3 runs to 15 residues. Germline values: CDR1 SGHRS, CDR2 YFSETQ.

The CDR3 DNA is TGCGCCAGCAGCCAAGTTAGTTCTAGCGGCCGCTCCTACGAGCAGTACTTC. Amino acid sequence: CASSQVSSSGRSYEQYF. The chain combines TRBV4-1 with TRBJ2-7, with 7 bases aligning to TRBD2. The CDR3 extends over 17 amino acids. After removal of 1 base from V and 0 bases from J, the junction contained 9 bases not matched to a gene. Germline CDR1 and CDR2: MGHRA and YSYEKL.

This clone was recorded once. The V call is TRBV14, the J call TRBJ2-3, with D uncertain. V shed 0 bases and J shed 6 bases, with 10 bases lying between them. The length of the CDR3 is 14 residues. The germline V gene encodes CDR1 SGHDN and CDR2 FVKESK. Here the CDR3 DNA reads TGTGCCAGCAGCCAAGACCCCTCCGGGGATACGCAGTATTTT. It yields the protein CASSQDPSGDTQYF.

The V and J genes are TRBV9 and TRBJ2-7, with D perhaps given as TRBD1 or TRBD2 (6 bases each). Trimming removed 4 bases from V and 2 bases from J, with 13 bases in between. Germline-derived CDR1 and CDR2 are SGDLS and YYNGEE. This CDR3 region has 14 residues. In DNA form, the CDR3 reads TGTGCCAGCAGCCCGGGGGCACCCCCCTACGAGCAGTACTTC. It codes for CASSPGAPPYEQYF.

The chain joins TRBV5-1 to TRBJ2-7; tentatively, D is TRBD2 (5 bases). CDR1 is SGHRS, CDR2 YFSETQ, per germline. Trimming removed 3 bases from V and 6 bases from J, with 13 bases in between. The CDR3 covers 13 residues. CDR3 amino acids: CASSSMTGSEQYF. CDR3 in DNA: TGCGCCAGCAGCTCTATGACGGGATCCGAGCAGTACTTC. The full variable domain, its missing parts supplied by reference TRBV5-1 and TRBJ2-7, is KAGVTQTPRYLIKTRGQQVTLSCSPISGHRSVSWYQQTPGQGLQFLFEYFSETQRNKGNFPGRFSGRQFSNSRSEMNVSTLELGDSALYLCASSSMTGSEQYFGPGTRLTVT.

The chain combines TRBV7-2 with TRBJ1-1, with D perhaps matching TRBD1 (5 bases). The CDR3 consists of 13 residues. V gave up 4 bases and J gave up 8 bases, with 14 bases separating them. Germline V CDR1 and CDR2: SGHTA, FQGNSA. The CDR3 DNA reads as TGTGCCAGCAGCTCTACCAGGGAGTCCGAAGCTTTCTTT. This codes for CASSSTRESEAFF.

The genes are TRBV29-1 and TRBJ1-6; tentatively, D is TRBD1 (5 bases). Germline V gene sequence: CDR1 SQVTM, CDR2 ANQGSEA. The V gene lost 4 bases and the J gene lost 8 bases, with 9 bases spanning the gap. This CDR3 region has 12 residues. The CDR3 DNA reads as TGCAGCGTTGGGGGGATCGATTCACCCCTCCACTTT. It codes for CSVGGIDSPLHF.

This chain links TRBV27 with TRBJ2-7; the D is unclear. The V end was cut by 0 bases, the J end by 1 base, with 10 bases between. The germline CDR1 and CDR2 sequences are MNHEY and SMNVEV (reference sequence). This CDR3 contains 15 residues. CDR3 region: CASSLSPARSYEQYF. The CDR3 DNA sequence: TGTGCCAGCAGTTTATCTCCGGCACGATCCTACGAGCAGTACTTC.